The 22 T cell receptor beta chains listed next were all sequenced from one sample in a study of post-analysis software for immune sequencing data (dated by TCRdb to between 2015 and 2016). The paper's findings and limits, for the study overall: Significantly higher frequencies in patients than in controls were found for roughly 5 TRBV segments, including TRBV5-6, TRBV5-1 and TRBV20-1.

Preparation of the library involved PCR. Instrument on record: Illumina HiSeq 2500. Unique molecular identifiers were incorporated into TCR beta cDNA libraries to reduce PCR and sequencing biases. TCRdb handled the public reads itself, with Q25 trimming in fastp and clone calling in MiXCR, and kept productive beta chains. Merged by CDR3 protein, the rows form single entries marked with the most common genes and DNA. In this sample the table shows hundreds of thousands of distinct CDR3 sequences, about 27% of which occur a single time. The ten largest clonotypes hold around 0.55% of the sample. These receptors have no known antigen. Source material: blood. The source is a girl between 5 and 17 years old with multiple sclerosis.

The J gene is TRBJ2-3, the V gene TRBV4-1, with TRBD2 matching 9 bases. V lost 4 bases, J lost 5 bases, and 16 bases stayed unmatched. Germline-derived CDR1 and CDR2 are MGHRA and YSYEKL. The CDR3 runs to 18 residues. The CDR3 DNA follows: TGCGCCAGCAGCCCCAGTTGGCGGGGGGGCCCTATTGGAGATACGCAGTATTTT. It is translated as CASSPSWRGGPIGDTQYF.

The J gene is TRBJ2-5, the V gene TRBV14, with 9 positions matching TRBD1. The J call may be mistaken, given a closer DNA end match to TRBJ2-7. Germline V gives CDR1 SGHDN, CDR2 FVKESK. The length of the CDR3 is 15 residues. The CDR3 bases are TGTGCCAGCAGCCACCTTGGGACAGGGATTGGCGAGCAGTACTTC. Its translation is CASSHLGTGIGEQYF.

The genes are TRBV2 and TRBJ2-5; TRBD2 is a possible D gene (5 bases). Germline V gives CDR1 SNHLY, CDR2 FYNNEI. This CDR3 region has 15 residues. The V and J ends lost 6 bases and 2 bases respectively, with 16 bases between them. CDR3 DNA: TGTGCCAGCAGGAAGACTTTAGCGCGACAAGAGACCCAGTACTTC. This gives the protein CASRKTLARQETQYF.

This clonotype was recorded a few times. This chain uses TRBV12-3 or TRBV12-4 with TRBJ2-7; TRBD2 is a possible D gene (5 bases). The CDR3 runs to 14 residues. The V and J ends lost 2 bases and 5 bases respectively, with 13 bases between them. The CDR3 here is CASSLSGPVNEQYF. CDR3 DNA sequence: TGTGCCAGCAGTTTAAGCGGACCAGTCAACGAGCAGTACTTC.

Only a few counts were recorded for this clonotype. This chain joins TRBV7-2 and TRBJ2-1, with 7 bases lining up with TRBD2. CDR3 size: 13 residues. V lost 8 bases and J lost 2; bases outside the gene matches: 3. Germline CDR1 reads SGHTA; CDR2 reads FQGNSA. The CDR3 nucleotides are TGTGCCAGCGGGGGGGTGGCCTACAATGAGCAGTTCTTC. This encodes CASGGVAYNEQFF.

The CDR3 nucleotides read TGTGCCAGCTCATCGGGCTTGGGGACAACTAATGAAAAACTGTTTTTT. This sequence encodes CASSSGLGTTNEKLFF. The J gene is TRBJ1-4, the V gene TRBV18; no firm D call. CDR1 is KGHSH, CDR2 LQKENI, per germline. CDR3 length: 16 residues. The ends were cut back, 5 bases at V and 0 bases at J, with 13 bases in the middle.

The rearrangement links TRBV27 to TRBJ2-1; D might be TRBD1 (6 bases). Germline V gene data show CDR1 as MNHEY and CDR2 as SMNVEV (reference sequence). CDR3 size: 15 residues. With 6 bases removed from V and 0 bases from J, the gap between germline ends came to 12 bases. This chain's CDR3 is CASSFGQTSYNEQFF. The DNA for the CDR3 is TGTGCCAGCAGCTTCGGACAGACCTCCTACAATGAGCAGTTCTTC.

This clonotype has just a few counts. CDR3: CASSGNTEAFF. DNA of the CDR3: TGTGCCAGCAGTGGGAACACTGAAGCTTTCTTT. The chain has TRBV25-1 and TRBJ1-1; D remains ambiguous. V was clipped by 4 bases and J by 1 base, with 1 base between them. In germline, CDR1 is MGHDK, CDR2 SYGVNS. CDR3 size: 11 residues.

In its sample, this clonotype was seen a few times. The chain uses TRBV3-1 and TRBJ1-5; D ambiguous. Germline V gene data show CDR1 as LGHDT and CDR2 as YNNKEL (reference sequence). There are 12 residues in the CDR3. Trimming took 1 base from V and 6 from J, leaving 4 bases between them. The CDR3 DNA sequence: TGTGCCAGCAGCCAAGTAGGTCAGCCCCAGCATTTT. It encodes CASSQVGQPQHF.

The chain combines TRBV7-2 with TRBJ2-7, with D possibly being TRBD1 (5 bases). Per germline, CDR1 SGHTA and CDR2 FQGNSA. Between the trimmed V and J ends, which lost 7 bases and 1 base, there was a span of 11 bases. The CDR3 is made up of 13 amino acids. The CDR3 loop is CASTLRVSYEQYF. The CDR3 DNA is TGTGCCAGCACTCTCAGGGTGTCCTACGAGCAGTACTTC.

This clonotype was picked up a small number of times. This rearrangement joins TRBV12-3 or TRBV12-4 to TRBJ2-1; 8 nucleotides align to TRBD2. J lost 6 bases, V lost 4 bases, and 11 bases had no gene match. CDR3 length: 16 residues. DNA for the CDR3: TGTGCCAGCAGTTCCGGCCAACTACGGGGGGGCAATGAGCAGTTCTTC. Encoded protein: CASSSGQLRGGNEQFF.

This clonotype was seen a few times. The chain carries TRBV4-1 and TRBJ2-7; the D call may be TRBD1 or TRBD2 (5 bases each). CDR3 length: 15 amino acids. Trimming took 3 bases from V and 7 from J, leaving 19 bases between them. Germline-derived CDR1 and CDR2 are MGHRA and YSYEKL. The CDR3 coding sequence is TGCGCCAGCAGCCAGAATCGGGACGGGCTGTGGGAGCAGTACTTC. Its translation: CASSQNRDGLWEQYF.

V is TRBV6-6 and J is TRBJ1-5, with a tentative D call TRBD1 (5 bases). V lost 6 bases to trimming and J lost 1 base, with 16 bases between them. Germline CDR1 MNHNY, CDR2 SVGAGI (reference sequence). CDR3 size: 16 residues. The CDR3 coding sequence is TGTGCCAGCAGCCTCCCAGGCCCAGGGAGCAATCAGCCCCAGCATTTT. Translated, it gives CASSLPGPGSNQPQHF.

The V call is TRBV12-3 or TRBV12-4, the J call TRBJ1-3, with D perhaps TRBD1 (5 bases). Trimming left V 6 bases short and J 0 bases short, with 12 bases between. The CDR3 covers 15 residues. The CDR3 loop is CASRPQGSSGNTIYF. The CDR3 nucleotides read TGTGCCAGCAGACCGCAGGGAAGCTCTGGAAACACCATATATTTT.

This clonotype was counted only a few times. The CDR3 region has the DNA TGTGCCAGCAACCCGACAGCCCCGACAGGATACACCTTC. As protein: CASNPTAPTGYTF. V gene TRBV2 combines with J gene TRBJ1-2; perhaps TRBD1 as D (6 bases). The V end was cut by 7 bases, the J end by 11 bases, with 20 bases between. This CDR3 contains 13 residues. The germline V gene has CDR1 SNHLY and CDR2 FYNNEI.

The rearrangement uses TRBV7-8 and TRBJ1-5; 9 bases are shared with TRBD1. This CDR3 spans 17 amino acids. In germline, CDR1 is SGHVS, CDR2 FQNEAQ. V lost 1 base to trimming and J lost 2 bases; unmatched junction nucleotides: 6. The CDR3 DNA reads TGTGCCAGCAGCTTAGGTCCGGGACAGGGTCGCAATCAGCCCCAGCATTTT. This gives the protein CASSLGPGQGRNQPQHF.

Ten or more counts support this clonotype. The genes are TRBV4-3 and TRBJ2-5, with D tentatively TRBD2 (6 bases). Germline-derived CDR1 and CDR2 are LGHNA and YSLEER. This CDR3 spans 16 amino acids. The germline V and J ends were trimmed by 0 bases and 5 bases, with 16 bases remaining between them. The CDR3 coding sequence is TGCGCCAGCAGCCAAGATCCCCAGTCAGGGAGGGAGACCCAGTACTTC. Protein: CASSQDPQSGRETQYF.

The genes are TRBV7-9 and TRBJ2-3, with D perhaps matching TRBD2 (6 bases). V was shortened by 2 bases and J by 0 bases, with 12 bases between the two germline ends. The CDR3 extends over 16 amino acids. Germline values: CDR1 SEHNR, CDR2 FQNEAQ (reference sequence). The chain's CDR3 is CASSLRTIASTDTQYF. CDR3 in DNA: TGTGCCAGCAGCTTACGGACTATCGCTAGCACAGATACGCAGTATTTT.

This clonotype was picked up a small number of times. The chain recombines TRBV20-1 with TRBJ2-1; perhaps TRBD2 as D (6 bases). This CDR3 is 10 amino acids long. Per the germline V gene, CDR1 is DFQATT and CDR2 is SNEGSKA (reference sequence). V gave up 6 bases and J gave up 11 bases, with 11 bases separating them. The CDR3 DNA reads TGCAGTGCGCGGGATTTCAAGCAGTTCTTC. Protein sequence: CSARDFKQFF.

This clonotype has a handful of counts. DNA of the CDR3: TGTGCCAGCAGTGAAGGGAGGGGGCTTCAAGAGACCCAGTACTTC. Amino acids: CASSEGRGLQETQYF. The rearrangement joins TRBV6-1 to TRBJ2-5; tentatively, D is TRBD1 (7 bases). The CDR3 loop spans 15 amino acids. Looked up from germline, CDR1 is MNHNS and CDR2 is SASEGT. Trimming cost V 1 base and J 2 bases, with 11 bases left between them.

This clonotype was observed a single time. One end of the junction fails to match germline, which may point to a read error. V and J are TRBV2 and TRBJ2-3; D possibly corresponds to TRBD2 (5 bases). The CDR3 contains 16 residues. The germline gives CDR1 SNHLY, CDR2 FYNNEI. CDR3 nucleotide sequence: TGTGCCAGCAGGACCTCGGCGGGTCCTAGCACAGATGCGCAGTATTTT. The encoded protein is CASRTSAGPSTDAQYF.

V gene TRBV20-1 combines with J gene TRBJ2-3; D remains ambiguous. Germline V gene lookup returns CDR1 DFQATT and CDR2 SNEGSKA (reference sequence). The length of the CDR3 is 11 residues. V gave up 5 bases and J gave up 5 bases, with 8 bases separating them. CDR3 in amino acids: CSASTRDTQYF. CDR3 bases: TGCAGTGCTTCCACGAGAGATACGCAGTATTTT.